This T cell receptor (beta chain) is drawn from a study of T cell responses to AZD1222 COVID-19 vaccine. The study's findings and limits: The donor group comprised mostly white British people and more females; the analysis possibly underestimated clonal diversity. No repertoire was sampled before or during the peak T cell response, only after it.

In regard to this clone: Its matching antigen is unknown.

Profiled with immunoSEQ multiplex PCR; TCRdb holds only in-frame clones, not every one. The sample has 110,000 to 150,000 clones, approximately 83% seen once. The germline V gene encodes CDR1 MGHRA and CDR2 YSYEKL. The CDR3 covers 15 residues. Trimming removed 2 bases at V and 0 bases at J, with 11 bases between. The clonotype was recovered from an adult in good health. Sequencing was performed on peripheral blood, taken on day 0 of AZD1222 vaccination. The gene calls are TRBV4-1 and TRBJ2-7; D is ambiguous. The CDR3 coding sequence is TGCGCCAGCAGCCAAAGGACGGCTAGCTCCTACGAGCAGTACTTC. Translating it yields CASSQRTASSYEQYF.